This entry lists 16 T cell receptor beta chains sequenced from one sample in a study of cytomegalovirus exposure and HLA in healthy donors. Using immunoSEQ multiplex PCR, the repertoire was profiled, and TCRdb retains in-frame clones only, with some absent. The data hold some 130,000 clones, with approximately 89% observed a single time. The sequencing input was PBMCs. These receptors came from a woman in her late teens or twenties in good health and CMV-seronegative.

The DNA for the CDR3 is TGTGCCATCAGTGACAGGACACTTGAAGCTTTCTTT. Protein sequence: CAISDRTLEAFF. The chain couples TRBV10-3 to TRBJ1-1, with D perhaps matching TRBD1 (5 bases). The CDR3 has 12 amino acids. Germline CDR1 ENHRY, CDR2 SYGVKD. V was clipped by 3 bases and J by 7 bases, with 9 bases between them.

The V gene is TRBV14, the J gene TRBJ1-1; D not certain. V gave up 4 bases and J gave up 4 bases, with 16 bases separating them. The CDR3 is 15 amino acids. Germline values: CDR1 SGHDN, CDR2 FVKESK. This CDR3 is CASSLSGGGFTEAFF. In DNA form, the CDR3 reads TGTGCCAGCAGCCTTTCCGGTGGCGGGTTCACTGAAGCTTTCTTT.

The genes are TRBV5-1 and TRBJ2-1; D remains unclear. V gave up 0 bases and J gave up 4 bases, with 8 bases separating them. CDR1 and CDR2 from the germline V gene are SGHRS and YFSETQ. The CDR3 length is 14 residues. The CDR3: CASSLGSGYNEQFF. The CDR3 DNA reads as TGCGCCAGCAGCTTGGGGTCAGGATACAATGAGCAGTTCTTC.

This chain links TRBV6-5 with TRBJ2-5; D may be TRBD2 (6 bases). V shed 0 bases and J shed 1 base, with 6 bases lying between them. This CDR3 comprises 14 residues. Germline CDR1 and CDR2: MNHEY and SVGAGI. For the CDR3, the DNA is TGTGCCAGCAGTTACTCTAGCGGCCAAGAGACCCAGTACTTC. It encodes CASSYSSGQETQYF.

This clone showed up just once. The chain joins TRBV25-1 to TRBJ2-2; TRBD1 agrees at 8 bases. Germline CDR1 reads MGHDK; CDR2 reads SYGVNS. The V and J ends lost 3 bases and 5 bases, in that order; junction bases with no gene match: 2. The CDR3 consists of 14 residues. The CDR3 coding sequence is TGTGCCAGCAGTGACCGGGACAGGACCGGGGAGCTGTTTTTT. It yields the protein CASSDRDRTGELFF.

This clone appeared a single time. The V and J genes are TRBV7-3 and TRBJ1-2, with D uncertain. The CDR3 totals 13 residues. Trimming left V 3 bases short and J 2 bases short, with 7 bases between. Germline V gene sequence: CDR1 SGHTA, CDR2 FQGTGA. CDR3 in DNA: TGTGCCAGCAGCTTGCAAGCGAACTATGGCTACACCTTC. As protein: CASSLQANYGYTF.

This chain uses TRBV12-5 with TRBJ2-5; no firm D call. Trimming pared 1 base from V and 7 bases from J, leaving 13 bases between. The germline V gene encodes CDR1 LGHNT and CDR2 FRNRAP. CDR3 length: 14 residues. CDR3 in amino acids: CASGLAGGLGTQYF. The CDR3 bases are TGTGCTAGTGGTTTGGCCGGTGGTCTTGGGACCCAGTACTTC. Full variable domain (rest looked up from reference TRBV12-5 and TRBJ2-5): DARVTQTPRHKVTEMGQEVTMRCQPILGHNTVFWYRQTMMQGLELLAYFRNRAPLDDSGMPKDRFSAEMPDATLATLKIQPSEPRDSAVYFCASGLAGGLGTQYFGPGTRLLVL.

The chain employs TRBV7-3 and TRBJ2-3; TRBD2 agrees at 7 bases. Per the germline V gene, CDR1 is SGHTA and CDR2 is FQGTGA. The CDR3 sequence is 15 residues long. Germline trimming cut 5 bases from V and 3 bases from J; bases unmatched to any gene: 8. In DNA form, the CDR3 reads TGTGCCAGCAGCCCCTCGGGGGGACCAACAGATACGCAGTATTTT. Protein sequence: CASSPSGGPTDTQYF.

The rearrangement joins TRBV6-4 to TRBJ1-2; a weak D match, TRBD1 (6 bases). V was clipped by 6 bases and J by 7 bases, with 9 bases between them. The germline V gene has CDR1 MRHNA and CDR2 SNTAGT. The CDR3 spans 11 residues. The DNA of the CDR3 is TGTGCCAGCAGACAGGGTAGTGGCTACACCTTC. This codes for CASRQGSGYTF.

The chain employs TRBV6-5 and TRBJ1-1; the D is unclear. The V gene's germline CDR1 is MNHEY and CDR2 SVGAGI. V lost 4 bases, J lost 4 bases, and 13 bases lay in between. The CDR3 covers 14 residues. CDR3 in amino acids: CASSSPLEGTEAFF. CDR3 in DNA: TGTGCCAGCAGTTCCCCCCTGGAGGGCACTGAAGCTTTCTTT.

The chain links TRBV6-1 to TRBJ2-1, with 9 bases lining up with TRBD2. This CDR3 has 15 residues. Germline V lookup: CDR1 MNHNS, CDR2 SASEGT. V lost 4 bases and J lost 3; bases outside the gene matches: 4. The CDR3 spells CASSVAGGNYNEQFF. CDR3 sequence (DNA): TGTGCCAGCAGTGTGGCGGGGGGGAACTACAATGAGCAGTTCTTC.

The V call is TRBV27, the J call TRBJ2-3; 10 nucleotides line up with TRBD1. CDR1 MNHEY and CDR2 SMNVEV come from the germline V gene (reference sequence). The CDR3 totals 16 residues. Germline trimming cut 3 bases from V and 8 bases from J; bases unmatched to any gene: 11. CDR3 amino acids: CASSLSGTGEGGTQYF. CDR3 sequence (DNA): TGTGCCAGCAGTTTGTCAGGGACAGGGGAAGGAGGTACGCAGTATTTT.

The CDR3 DNA is TGTGCCAGCAGTGAAGGCCGAAACACACGTGGGCGCAATCAGCCCCAGCATTTT. It translates to CASSEGRNTRGRNQPQHF. The rearrangement uses TRBV2 and TRBJ1-5; no clear D gene. Trimming stripped 1 base from V and 2 bases from J, with 18 bases between. This CDR3 has 18 amino acids. CDR1 and CDR2 (germline): SNHLY, FYNNEI.

This clone came up once. V is TRBV14 and J is TRBJ1-6; possible D gene TRBD1, 6 bases. V was clipped by 3 bases and J by 6 bases, with 15 bases between them. Germline-derived CDR1 and CDR2 are SGHDN and FVKESK. The CDR3 spans 16 residues. CDR3 sequence: CASSHLPQGFNSPLHF. For the CDR3, the DNA is TGTGCCAGCAGCCACCTACCGCAGGGGTTTAATTCACCCCTCCACTTT.

This sequence joins TRBV5-1 and TRBJ2-1; 9 bases are shared with TRBD2. This CDR3 region has 16 residues. J lost 9 bases, V lost 1 base, and 11 bases had no gene match. Germline V gene lookup returns CDR1 SGHRS and CDR2 YFSETQ. DNA for the CDR3: TGCGCCAGCAGCTTGCTCCCTAGCGGGGTTTTACGTGAGCAGTTCTTC. It yields the protein CASSLLPSGVLREQFF. The whole variable domain, remainder taken from reference TRBV5-1 and TRBJ2-1, is KAGVTQTPRYLIKTRGQQVTLSCSPISGHRSVSWYQQTPGQGLQFLFEYFSETQRNKGNFPGRFSGRQFSNSRSEMNVSTLELGDSALYLCASSLLPSGVLREQFFGPGTRLTVL.

This clone was recorded once. The CDR3 region has the DNA TGTGCCAGCAGAGCTAGCGGTTCCTACGAGCAGTACTTC. Amino acids: CASRASGSYEQYF. This chain connects TRBV6-5 to TRBJ2-7, with TRBD2 identical over 7 bases. The CDR3 extends over 13 amino acids. V shed 6 bases, J shed 1 base, and the junction held 3 bases outside the gene matches. From germline, CDR1 is MNHEY and CDR2 SVGAGI.